Below, 2 T cell receptor beta chains from the same sample are listed, as sequenced in a study of T-cell reconstitution after alpha-beta-depleted transplantation in children. Preparation of the TCRbeta library involved a method that used unique molecular identifiers. TCRdb used MiXCR to reprocess the PCR reads, holding one entry per CDR3 protein. The data contain 450,000 to 600,000 distinct CDR3 sequences, roughly a tenth of them singletons. The source was PBMCs, collected before TCRalphabeta/CD19-depleted stem cell transplant. The receptors shown here come from a child younger than 10 with inherited bone marrow failure, due to receive a stem cell transplant.

The J gene is TRBJ2-3, the V gene TRBV10-3; the D gene is possibly TRBD2 (5 bases). V gave up 6 bases and J gave up 1 base, with 14 bases separating them. Germline CDR1 reads ENHRY; CDR2 reads SYGVKD. The CDR3 sequence is 15 residues long. The CDR3 region is CAIRGLLAGTDTQYF. Here the CDR3 DNA reads TGTGCCATCAGGGGCCTCCTAGCTGGCACAGATACGCAGTATTTT.

A remark on this clonotype: It may be a read error: a sequence one base away is much more abundant. The chain joins TRBV4-1 to TRBJ2-1, with 9 bases that match TRBD1. The CDR3 runs 14 residues. Germline CDR1 MGHRA, CDR2 YSYEKL. The CDR3 coding sequence is TGCGCCAGCAGCCAACTCACAGGGGGCAATCAGCAGTTCTTC. Residues: CASSQLTGGNQQFF.